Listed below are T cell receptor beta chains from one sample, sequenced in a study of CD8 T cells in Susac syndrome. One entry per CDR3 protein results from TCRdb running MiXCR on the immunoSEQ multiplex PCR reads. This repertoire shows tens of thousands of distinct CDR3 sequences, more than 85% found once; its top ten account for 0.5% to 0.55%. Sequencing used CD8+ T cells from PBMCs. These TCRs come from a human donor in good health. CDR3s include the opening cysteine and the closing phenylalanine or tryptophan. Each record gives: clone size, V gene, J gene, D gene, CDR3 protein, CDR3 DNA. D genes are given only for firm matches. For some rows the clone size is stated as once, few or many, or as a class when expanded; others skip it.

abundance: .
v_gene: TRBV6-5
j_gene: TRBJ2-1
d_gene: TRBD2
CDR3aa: CASSLGTSGVNEQFF
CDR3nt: TGTGCCAGCAGTCTCGGGACTAGCGGGGTCAATGAGCAGTTCTTC

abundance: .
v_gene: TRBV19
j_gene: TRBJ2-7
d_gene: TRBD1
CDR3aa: CASGPTGHEQYF
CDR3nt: TGTGCCAGTGGGCCGACAGGGCACGAGCAGTACTTC

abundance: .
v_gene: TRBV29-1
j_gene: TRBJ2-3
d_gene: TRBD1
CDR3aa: CSGMTGSDTQYF
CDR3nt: TGCAGCGGAATGACAGGGTCAGATACGCAGTATTTT

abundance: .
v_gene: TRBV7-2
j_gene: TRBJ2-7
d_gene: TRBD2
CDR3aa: CASSRTSGYEQYF
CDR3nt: TGTGCCAGCAGCCGGACTAGCGGGTACGAGCAGTACTTC

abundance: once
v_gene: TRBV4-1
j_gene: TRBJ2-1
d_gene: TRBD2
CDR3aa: CASSQDKRRIAGSPSSYNEQFF
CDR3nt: TGCGCCAGCAGCCAAGATAAGAGGAGAATAGCGGGATCACCGAGCTCCTACAATGAGCAGTTCTTC

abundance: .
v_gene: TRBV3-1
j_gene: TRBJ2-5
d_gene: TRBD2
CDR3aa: CASSQVGTSGQETQYF
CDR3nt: TGTGCCAGCAGCCAAGTCGGGACTAGCGGGCAAGAGACCCAGTACTTC

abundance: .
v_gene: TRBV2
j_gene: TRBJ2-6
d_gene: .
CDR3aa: CASSVSGLGANVLTF
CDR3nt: TGTGCCAGCAGTGTTTCGGGGTTGGGGGCCAACGTCCTGACTTTC

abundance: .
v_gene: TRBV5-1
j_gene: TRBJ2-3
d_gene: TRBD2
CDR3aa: CASSFFFQGEREADTQYF
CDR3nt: TGCGCCAGCAGCTTCTTCTTCCAAGGCGAGCGGGAGGCAGATACGCAGTATTTT

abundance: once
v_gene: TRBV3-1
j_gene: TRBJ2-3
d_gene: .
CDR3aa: CASSQEVKGSTDTQYF
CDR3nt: TGTGCCAGCAGCCAAGAGGTGAAGGGTAGCACAGATACGCAGTATTTT

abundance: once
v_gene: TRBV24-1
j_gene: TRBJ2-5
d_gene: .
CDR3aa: CATSDPPLAGHWMETQYF
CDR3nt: TGTGCCACCAGTGACCCACCCCTTGCGGGACATTGGATGGAGACCCAGTACTTC

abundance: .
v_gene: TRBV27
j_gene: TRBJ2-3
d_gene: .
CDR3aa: CASSLYMDTQYF
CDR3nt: TGTGCCAGCAGCCTTTATATGGATACGCAGTATTTT

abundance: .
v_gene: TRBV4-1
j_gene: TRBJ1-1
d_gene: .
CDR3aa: CASSPIGEGGTEAFF
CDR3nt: TGCGCCAGCAGCCCGATCGGGGAGGGGGGGACTGAAGCTTTCTTT

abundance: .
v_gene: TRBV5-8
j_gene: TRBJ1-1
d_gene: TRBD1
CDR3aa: CASSSDRDFPEAFF
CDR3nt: TGTGCCAGCAGCTCGGACAGGGATTTCCCTGAAGCTTTCTTT

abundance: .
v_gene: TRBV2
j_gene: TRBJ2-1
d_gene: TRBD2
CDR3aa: CASSEALLYSGSAYNEQFF
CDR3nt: TGTGCCAGCAGTGAAGCACTCCTTTATAGCGGGAGTGCCTACAATGAGCAGTTCTTC

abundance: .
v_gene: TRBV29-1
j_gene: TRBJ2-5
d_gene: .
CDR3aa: CSVWRGRQDDQETQYF
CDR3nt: TGCAGCGTTTGGAGGGGAAGACAGGACGACCAAGAGACCCAGTACTTC

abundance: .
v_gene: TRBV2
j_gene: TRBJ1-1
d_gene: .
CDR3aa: CASSEDRAVTEAFF
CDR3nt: TGTGCCAGCAGTGAAGACAGGGCGGTCACTGAAGCTTTCTTT

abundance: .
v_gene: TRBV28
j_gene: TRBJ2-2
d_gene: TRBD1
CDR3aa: CASSSLPGQGESDTGELFF
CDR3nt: TGTGCCAGCAGTTCACTTCCGGGACAGGGGGAAAGCGACACCGGGGAGCTGTTTTTT

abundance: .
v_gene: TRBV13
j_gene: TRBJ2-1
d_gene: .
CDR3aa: CASRLGLSRNEQFF
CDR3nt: TGTGCCAGCAGACTGGGTCTTAGCCGGAATGAGCAGTTCTTC

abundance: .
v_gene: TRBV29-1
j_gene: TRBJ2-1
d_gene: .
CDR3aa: CSVLAGGTYNEQFF
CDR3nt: TGCAGCGTTTTGGCAGGTGGAACCTACAATGAGCAGTTCTTC